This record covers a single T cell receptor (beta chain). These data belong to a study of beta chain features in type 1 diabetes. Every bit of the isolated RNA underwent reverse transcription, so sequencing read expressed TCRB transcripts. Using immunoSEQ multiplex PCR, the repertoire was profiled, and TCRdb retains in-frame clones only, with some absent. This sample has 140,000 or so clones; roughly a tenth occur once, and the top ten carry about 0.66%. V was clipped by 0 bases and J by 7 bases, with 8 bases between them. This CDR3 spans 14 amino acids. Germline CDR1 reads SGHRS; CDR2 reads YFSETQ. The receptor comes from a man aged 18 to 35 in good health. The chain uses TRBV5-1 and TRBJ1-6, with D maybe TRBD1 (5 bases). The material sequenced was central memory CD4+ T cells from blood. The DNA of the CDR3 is TGCGCCAGCAGCTTGGGACAGACAAATTCACCCCTCCACTTT. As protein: CASSLGQTNSPLHF.